The T cell receptor (beta chain) under discussion was sequenced for a study of T cells in Graves' hyperthyroidism and ophthalmopathy. Study details: Pretreatment peripheral blood was obtained at initial diagnosis. Study-level points and caveats: Progression to ophthalmopathy was predicted a median of roughly 6.8 months early.

This CDR3 is built from 16 residues. CDR1 KGHSH and CDR2 LQKENI come from the germline V gene. Trimming took off 5 bases at V and 7 bases at J, with 18 bases between the two ends. With duration under 3 months, ophthalmopathy was active: Clinical Activity Score at least 3, NOSPECS at least 4. Fresh 10 ml peripheral blood yielded PBMCs. There are many counts of this clonotype. Its antigen is currently unknown. Amplification targeted TCR beta CDR3 regions from RNA transcripts. When the TCR CDR3 underwent first-round RT-PCR, the HTBI primer set was used. TCRdb processed the multiplex PCR reads anew with MiXCR; each CDR3 protein has one entry. Seen here are 660,000 or so distinct CDR3 sequences, roughly 20% observed once, and the top ten hold over 30%.

The material sequenced was blood. The rearrangement joins TRBV18 to TRBJ1-6; no definite D call. The origin of this receptor is a man younger than 40 with Graves' ophthalmopathy. The CDR3 reads CASSNGPPRWNSPLHF. Here the CDR3 DNA reads TGTGCCAGCTCAAACGGACCCCCTCGGTGGAATTCACCCCTCCACTTT.